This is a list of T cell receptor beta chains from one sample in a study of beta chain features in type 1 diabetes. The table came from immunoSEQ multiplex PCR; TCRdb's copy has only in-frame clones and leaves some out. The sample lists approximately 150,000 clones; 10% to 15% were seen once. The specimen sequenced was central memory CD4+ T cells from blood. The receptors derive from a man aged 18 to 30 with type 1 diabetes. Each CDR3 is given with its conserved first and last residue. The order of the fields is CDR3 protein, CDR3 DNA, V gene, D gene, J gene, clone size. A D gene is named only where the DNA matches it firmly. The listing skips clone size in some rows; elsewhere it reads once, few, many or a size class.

CASSQLYRTGTGFFF | TGTGCCAGCAGCCAACTCTACAGGACCGGGACAGGATTTTTCTTT | TRBV14 | TRBD1 | TRBJ1-1 | NA
CASSSGPGYIQYF | TGTGCCAGTAGTTCAGGGCCAGGGTACATTCAGTACTTC | TRBV19 | NA | TRBJ2-4 | few
CASSLIGGGQMGYEQYF | TGTGCCAGCAGTTTAATTGGGGGTGGACAGATGGGTTACGAGCAGTACTTC | TRBV28 | NA | TRBJ2-7 | NA
CSAQDRGYEKLFF | TGCAGCGCTCAGGACAGGGGGTACGAAAAACTGTTTTTT | TRBV29-1 | TRBD1 | TRBJ1-4 | many
CASSQGTPPETQYF | TGTGCCAGCAGCCAAGGGACTCCCCCGGAGACCCAGTACTTC | TRBV4-2 | NA | TRBJ2-5 | few
CAWGLEGPSGKLFF | TGTGCCTGGGGACTTGAGGGCCCTTCGGGAAAACTGTTTTTT | TRBV30 | NA | TRBJ1-4 | NA
CASSRSWGEETQYF | TGTGCCAGCAGCCGGTCGTGGGGGGAAGAGACCCAGTACTTC | TRBV11-2 | NA | TRBJ2-5 | few
CAWSTLYGYTF | TGTGCCTGGAGTACTCTCTATGGCTACACCTTC | TRBV30 | NA | TRBJ1-2 | few
CSVLDREDGYTF | TGCAGCGTTCTGGACAGGGAGGATGGCTACACCTTC | TRBV29-1 | TRBD1 | TRBJ1-2 | few
CASSEQGTANTEAFF | TGTGCCAGCAGTGAACAGGGTACGGCGAACACTGAAGCTTTCTTT | TRBV2 | NA | TRBJ1-1 | few
CASSLAPATGVGSYEQYF | TGCGCCAGCAGCTTGGCCCCGGCAACAGGGGTGGGGTCCTACGAGCAGTACTTC | TRBV5-1 | TRBD1 | TRBJ2-7 | NA
CASSKVLTPQGNYGYTF | TGTGCCAGCAGCAAAGTGTTGACCCCACAGGGAAACTATGGCTACACCTTC | TRBV21-1 | NA | TRBJ1-2 | few
CASSSSGILYEQYF | TGTGCCAGCAGCTCTTCTGGGATCCTCTACGAGCAGTACTTC | TRBV7-9 | NA | TRBJ2-7 | few
CASSFNKGKGNQPQHF | TGTGCCAGCAGCTTTAACAAGGGGAAGGGGAATCAGCCCCAGCATTTT | TRBV5-6 | NA | TRBJ1-5 | NA
CAWSGTGIYEQYF | TGTGCCTGGTCCGGGACAGGGATCTACGAGCAGTACTTC | TRBV30 | TRBD1 | TRBJ2-7 | many